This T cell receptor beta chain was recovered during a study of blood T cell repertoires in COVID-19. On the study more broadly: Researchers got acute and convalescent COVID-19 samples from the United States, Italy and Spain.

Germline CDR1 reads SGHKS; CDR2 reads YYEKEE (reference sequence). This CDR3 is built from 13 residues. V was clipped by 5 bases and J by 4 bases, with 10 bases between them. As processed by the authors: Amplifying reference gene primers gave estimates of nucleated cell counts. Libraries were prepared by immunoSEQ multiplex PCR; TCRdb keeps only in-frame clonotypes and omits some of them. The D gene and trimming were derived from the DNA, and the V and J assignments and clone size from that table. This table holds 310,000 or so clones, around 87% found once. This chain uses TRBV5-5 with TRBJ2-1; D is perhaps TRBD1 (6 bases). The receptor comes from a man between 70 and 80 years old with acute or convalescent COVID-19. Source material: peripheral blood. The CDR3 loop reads CASRWTVYNEQFF. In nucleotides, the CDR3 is TGTGCCAGCAGGTGGACAGTTTACAATGAGCAGTTCTTC.